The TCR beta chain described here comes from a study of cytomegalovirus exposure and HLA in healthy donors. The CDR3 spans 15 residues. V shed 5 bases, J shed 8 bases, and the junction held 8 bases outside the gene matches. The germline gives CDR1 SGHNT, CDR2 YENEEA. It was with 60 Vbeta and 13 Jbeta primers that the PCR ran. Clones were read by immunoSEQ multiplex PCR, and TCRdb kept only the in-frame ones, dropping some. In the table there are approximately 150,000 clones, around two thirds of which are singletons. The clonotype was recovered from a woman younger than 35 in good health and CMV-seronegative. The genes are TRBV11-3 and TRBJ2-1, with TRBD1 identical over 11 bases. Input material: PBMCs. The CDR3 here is CASSLGQGASDEQFF. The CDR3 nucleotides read TGTGCCAGCAGCCTAGGACAGGGGGCTAGTGATGAGCAGTTCTTC.